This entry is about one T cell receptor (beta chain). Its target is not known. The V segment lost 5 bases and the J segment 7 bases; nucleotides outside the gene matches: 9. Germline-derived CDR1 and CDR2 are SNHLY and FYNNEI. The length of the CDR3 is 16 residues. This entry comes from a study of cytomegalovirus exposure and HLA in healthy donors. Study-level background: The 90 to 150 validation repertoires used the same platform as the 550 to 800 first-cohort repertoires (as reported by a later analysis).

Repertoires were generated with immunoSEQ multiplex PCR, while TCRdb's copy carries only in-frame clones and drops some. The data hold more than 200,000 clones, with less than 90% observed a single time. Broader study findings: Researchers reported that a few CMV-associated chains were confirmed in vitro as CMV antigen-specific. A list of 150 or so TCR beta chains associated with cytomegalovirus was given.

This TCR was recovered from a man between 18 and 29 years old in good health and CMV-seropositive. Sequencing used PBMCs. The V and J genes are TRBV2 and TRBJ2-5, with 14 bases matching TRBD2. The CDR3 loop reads CASSRTSGGFKWTQYF. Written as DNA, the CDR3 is TGTGCCAGCAGTAGGACTAGCGGGGGGTTTAAATGGACCCAGTACTTC.